Each of the 20 T cell receptor beta chains below was sequenced from the same sample in a study of CD8+CD57+ T cells in acquired aplastic anemia. The study profiled TCR beta VDJ and CDR3 using genomic DNA as template. MiXCR, run by TCRdb on the reads, gives a single entry per CDR3 protein. Among more than 150,000 distinct CDR3 sequences listed, around 50% were seen once. CD8+CD57+ cell expansion, shown by flow cytometry, had occurred in the patients selected for sequencing. What was sequenced was sorted CD4+, CD8+, or CD8+CD57+ T cells (not recorded which) from PBMCs. Every receptor here comes from a human donor with aplastic anemia.

The rearrangement uses TRBV29-1 and TRBJ2-7; 12 nucleotides line up with TRBD1. The CDR3 length is 16 residues. The trim removed 6 bases at V and 3 bases at J, leaving 12 bases unmatched. Germline V gene sequence: CDR1 SQVTM, CDR2 ANQGSEA. The CDR3, as DNA: TGCAGCGTCGACCCGGGACAGGGGGCGCATTTCTACGAGCAGTACTTC. Protein product: CSVDPGQGAHFYEQYF.

This clonotype was seen many times. V usage is TRBV10-2 and J usage is TRBJ1-1; D unclear. CDR3 size: 13 residues. V was cut by 7 bases and J by 1 base, with 10 bases left in between. Germline CDR1 and CDR2: WSHSY and SAAADI. The CDR3 DNA reads TGCGCCAGCACTAGGGCCCCGAACACTGAAGCTTTCTTT. It translates to CASTRAPNTEAFF.

The gene calls are TRBV7-9 and TRBJ2-1; maybe TRBD2 (6 bases). Germline V gene sequence: CDR1 SEHNR, CDR2 FQNEAQ (reference sequence). Between the trimmed V and J ends, which lost 5 bases and 9 bases, there was a span of 14 bases. The CDR3 sequence is 13 residues long. CDR3 loop: CASSHGGVGEQFF. In DNA, the CDR3 is TGTGCCAGCAGCCACGGGGGAGTCGGTGAGCAGTTCTTC.

At least ten counts were recorded for this clonotype. The rearrangement links TRBV2 to TRBJ1-4; no clear D gene. Germline V lookup: CDR1 SNHLY, CDR2 FYNNEI. The CDR3 totals 12 residues. V gave up 8 bases and J gave up 0 bases, with 4 bases separating them. The CDR3 region has the DNA TGTGCCAGCGGGCCAACTAATGAAAAACTGTTTTTT. Protein sequence: CASGPTNEKLFF.

This clonotype appeared many times. This chain connects TRBV4-1 to TRBJ2-5; 11 positions agree with TRBD2. CDR1 is MGHRA, CDR2 YSYEKL, per germline. The CDR3 covers 16 residues. V was pared by 1 base and J by 1 base, with 2 bases of the junction left unmatched. Here the CDR3 reads CASSQGLAGPQETQYF. CDR3 in DNA: TGCGCCAGCAGCCAAGGACTAGCGGGGCCCCAAGAGACCCAGTACTTC.

This chain joins TRBV29-1 and TRBJ1-4; no clear D gene. Germline V gives CDR1 SQVTM, CDR2 ANQGSEA. Trimming removed 0 bases from V and 6 bases from J, with 11 bases in between. The CDR3 covers 14 residues. CDR3: CSVEEWGGDEKLFF. The DNA of the CDR3 is TGCAGCGTTGAAGAGTGGGGTGGTGATGAAAAACTGTTTTTT.

The genes are TRBV20-1 and TRBJ1-1; D gene uncertain. This CDR3 is 13 amino acids long. The V end was cut by 5 bases, the J end by 0 bases, with 10 bases between. The germline gives CDR1 DFQATT, CDR2 SNEGSKA (reference sequence). The CDR3 DNA reads as TGCAGTGCTTACCTAGAGATGAACACTGAAGCTTTCTTT. This codes for CSAYLEMNTEAFF.

The rearrangement joins TRBV27 to TRBJ1-4; D perhaps matches TRBD1 (5 bases). There are 14 residues in the CDR3. The V gene lost 5 bases and the J gene lost 10 bases, with 17 bases spanning the gap. CDR1 and CDR2 from the germline V gene are MNHEY and SMNVEV (reference sequence). The CDR3 nucleotides are TGTGCCAGCAGTCTAAACCTAATCGGGGGAAAACTGTTTTTT. Encoded protein: CASSLNLIGGKLFF.

Many counts were recorded for this clonotype. This sequence joins TRBV7-3 and TRBJ1-1; perhaps TRBD1 as D (6 bases). V lost 4 bases and J 6 bases, leaving 21 bases between the germline ends. CDR1 and CDR2 from the germline V gene are SGHTA and FQGTGA. The length of the CDR3 is 16 residues. The CDR3 protein is CASSSDRDTAHAEAFF. CDR3 coding DNA: TGTGCCAGCAGCTCGGACCGGGACACAGCACACGCTGAAGCTTTCTTT.

The rearrangement uses TRBV7-8 and TRBJ1-6; TRBD1 agrees at 7 bases. The CDR3 loop spans 15 amino acids. The V and J ends lost 3 bases and 7 bases, in that order; junction bases with no gene match: 6. Germline CDR1 reads SGHVS; CDR2 reads FQNEAQ. Here the CDR3 reads CASSLAGTENSPLHF. The CDR3 DNA sequence: TGTGCCAGCAGCTTGGCGGGGACAGAGAATTCACCCCTCCACTTT.

As for this clonotype: A read error may produce the germline difference seen at one junction end. This chain links TRBV25-1 with TRBJ2-1, with D perhaps matching TRBD2 (7 bases). Per the germline V gene, CDR1 is MGHDK and CDR2 is SYGVNS. The CDR3 length is 16 residues. CDR3 amino acids: CASSPTAGGAGNEQVF. CDR3 DNA sequence: TGTGCCAGCAGCCCGACCGCTGGGGGGGCAGGTAATGAGCAGGTCTTC. Drawing the rest from reference TRBV25-1 and TRBJ2-1, the complete variable domain is EADIYQTPRYLVIGTGKKITLECSQTMGHDKMYWYQQDPGMELHLIHYSYGVNSTEKGDLSSESTVSRIRTEHFPLTLESARPSHTSQYLCASSPTAGGAGNEQVFGPGTRLTVL.

This clonotype was counted a few times. The chain has TRBV10-3 and TRBJ2-7; 8 bases match TRBD1. This CDR3 comprises 15 residues. After removal of 3 bases from V and 4 bases from J, the junction contained 8 bases not matched to a gene. Germline V gives CDR1 ENHRY, CDR2 SYGVKD. The CDR3 nucleotides are TGTGCCATCAGTGATGGGCCGGGACAGGCGTACGAGCAGTACTTC. It is translated as CAISDGPGQAYEQYF.

The rearrangement uses TRBV3-1 and TRBJ1-1, with TRBD1 matching 7 bases. J lost 1 base, V lost 2 bases, and 10 bases had no gene match. Germline values: CDR1 LGHDT, CDR2 YNNKEL (reference sequence). The CDR3 consists of 17 residues. CDR3 nucleotide sequence: TGTGCCAGCAGCCAACGCCTGACAGGGAGGCGGAACACTGAAGCTTTCTTT. Protein: CASSQRLTGRRNTEAFF.

The V call is TRBV5-5, the J call TRBJ2-5; D ambiguous. Germline lookup yields CDR1 SGHKS and CDR2 YYEKEE (reference sequence). Between the trimmed V and J ends, which lost 4 bases and 5 bases, there was a span of 9 bases. The CDR3 consists of 12 residues. The CDR3 DNA reads TGTGCCAGCAGCCGCCCACTCGAGACCCAGTACTTC. Its translation is CASSRPLETQYF.

This clonotype has at least ten counts. The chain recombines TRBV20-1 with TRBJ1-2; weak D call: TRBD1 (5 bases). The V gene's germline CDR1 is DFQATT and CDR2 SNEGSKA (reference sequence). The ends were cut back, 0 bases at V and 7 bases at J, with 18 bases in the middle. This CDR3 region has 15 residues. The CDR3, as DNA: TGCAGTGCTAGAGATGGCCGGCAGGGAATGGGTGGCTACACCTTC. This translates into CSARDGRQGMGGYTF.

The chain employs TRBV10-1 and TRBJ2-7; D is tentatively TRBD1 or TRBD2 (5 bases each). This CDR3 has 14 residues. Trimming cost V 6 bases and J 5 bases, with 17 bases left between them. Per germline, CDR1 WNHNN and CDR2 SYGVQD (reference sequence). CDR3 nucleotides: TGCGCCAGCAGCCATCCGGGACCCGGCCACGAGCAGTACTTC. Protein product: CASSHPGPGHEQYF.

The genes are TRBV6-1 and TRBJ2-1; 9 bases match TRBD1. Per the germline V gene, CDR1 is MNHNS and CDR2 is SASEGT. The V segment lost 5 bases and the J segment 2 bases; nucleotides outside the gene matches: 10. The CDR3 has 17 residues. Here the CDR3 reads CASSRTGVQGPYNEQFF. CDR3 bases: TGTGCCAGCAGTCGGACAGGGGTACAGGGACCCTACAATGAGCAGTTCTTC.

This clonotype occurred many times. V and J are TRBV12-3 or TRBV12-4 and TRBJ1-1, with TRBD1 identical over 8 bases. The V and J ends lost 3 bases and 10 bases, in that order; junction bases with no gene match: 13. CDR3 length: 15 residues. CDR3 DNA sequence: TGTGCCAGCAGTTTGAAAGCGAGACAGGGGAACGGAGCTTTCTTT. This gives the protein CASSLKARQGNGAFF.

This clonotype was observed many times. J is TRBJ2-7 and V is TRBV6-5; 9 bases agree with TRBD1. In germline, CDR1 is MNHEY, CDR2 SVGAGI. CDR3 length: 15 amino acids. V was pared by 8 bases and J by 3 bases, with 11 bases of the junction left unmatched. The CDR3 coding sequence is TGTGCCAGCTCCACCGCCGGGACAGGGAACTACGAGCAGTACTTC. It specifies CASSTAGTGNYEQYF.

The rearrangement links TRBV6-1 to TRBJ1-5; 8 nucleotides agree with TRBD1. Trimming cost V 7 bases and J 7 bases; bases outside gene matches: 9. CDR1 is MNHNS, CDR2 SASEGT, per germline. The CDR3 length is 14 residues. CDR3: CASNHRGANQPQHF. The CDR3 DNA follows: TGTGCCAGCAACCACAGGGGGGCAAACCAGCCCCAGCATTTT.